This TCR beta chain originates from a study of cytomegalovirus exposure and HLA in healthy donors. Study at large: Earlier, almost 120 million unique TCR beta sequences were recovered from around 190 million T cells by an analysis. Some 91 million unique TCRs from HLA-typed donors were held in an early release of data. Study-wide findings and caveats: In a later analysis, V- and J-gene trimming of beta chains associated with a DCLRE1C missense variant, replicated independently.

About this clone: The antigen is undetermined.

The PCR employed 60 Vbeta primers together with 13 Jbeta primers. Method: immunoSEQ multiplex PCR; TCRdb's copy keeps in-frame clones and lacks some. The sample has 100,000 to 150,000 clones; about 82% are singletons. This sequence was found in a boy between 10 and 17 years old in good health and CMV-seronegative. The specimen was PBMCs.

CDR3 residues: CASSPSGRRDTQYF. CDR3 DNA: TGCGCCAGCAGCCCCTCCGGGAGGCGAGATACGCAGTATTTT. The gene calls are TRBV5-1 and TRBJ2-3; 7 positions agree with TRBD2. The CDR3 is made up of 14 amino acids. Germline trimming cut 4 bases from V and 5 bases from J; bases unmatched to any gene: 7. Germline V CDR1 and CDR2: SGHRS, YFSETQ.